The 15 T cell receptor beta chains reported below all come from one sample, sequenced in a study of OX40 agonist ivuxolimab in advanced cancers. The method was immunoSEQ multiplex PCR; TCRdb's version includes in-frame clones alone and lacks a portion of them. The table includes 42,000 or so clones, about 80% detected once. The sample consisted of CD4+ or CD8+ T cells sorted from blood, taken in a trial of the OX40 agonist ivuxolimab. All receptors derive from an adult with an advanced solid tumor such as melanoma, head and neck, liver or kidney cancer.

The sample holds one count of this clone. This sequence joins TRBV7-6 and TRBJ1-1, with a possible D match to TRBD1 (5 bases). V gave up 2 bases and J gave up 1 base, with 14 bases separating them. CDR1 is SGHVS and CDR2 is FNYEAQ in the germline V gene. This CDR3 region has 16 residues. The CDR3 region has the DNA TGTGCCAGCAGCTTATGGGCGGCCGGGGGGAACACTGAAGCTTTCTTT. It is translated as CASSLWAAGGNTEAFF.

V is TRBV11-3 and J is TRBJ1-5, with 7 bases lining up with TRBD1. Unmatched junction bases numbered 3, after V lost 1 base and J lost 6 bases. The CDR3 is 14 residues long. Per germline, CDR1 SGHNT and CDR2 YENEEA. The CDR3 reads CASSLGQGSQPQHF. The CDR3 region has the DNA TGTGCCAGCAGCTTAGGACAGGGCAGTCAGCCCCAGCATTTT.

This rearrangement joins TRBV28 to TRBJ2-7; a possible D gene is TRBD1 (6 bases). The CDR3 contains 13 residues. Trimming shortened V by 6 bases and J by 0 bases, and 9 bases separated the two germline ends. Germline assignment: CDR1 MDHEN and CDR2 SYDVKM. The CDR3 spells CASRGDTSYEQYF. CDR3 DNA: TGTGCCAGCAGGGGGGACACCTCCTACGAGCAGTACTTC.

The gene calls are TRBV28 and TRBJ1-5; D is possibly TRBD1 (5 bases). The CDR3 has 14 residues. Between the trimmed V and J ends, which lost 3 bases and 3 bases, there was a span of 9 bases. The germline gives CDR1 MDHEN, CDR2 SYDVKM. The CDR3 loop is CASSFLGVNQPQHF. CDR3 nucleotides: TGTGCCAGCAGTTTTCTGGGGGTCAATCAGCCCCAGCATTTT.

In DNA, the CDR3 is TGTGCCAGCACCGGAAGGGGTGCAGGGCCCCACTATGGCTACACCTTC. The encoded protein is CASTGRGAGPHYGYTF. The V call is TRBV27, the J call TRBJ1-2; tentatively, D is TRBD1 (5 bases). Germline CDR1 is MNHEY and CDR2 is SMNVEV (reference sequence). The CDR3 is 16 amino acids. The ends were cut back, 7 bases at V and 3 bases at J, with 21 bases in the middle.

This chain joins TRBV6-5 and TRBJ1-2, with unresolved D. CDR3 size: 15 residues. The germline gives CDR1 MNHEY, CDR2 SVGAGI. The ends were cut back, 6 bases at V and 0 bases at J, with 14 bases in the middle. The CDR3 nucleotides are TGTGCCAGCAGAGACGGATTGGGAGCTAACTATGGCTACACCTTC. It translates to CASRDGLGANYGYTF.

This clone was seen just once. The V and J genes are TRBV4-3 and TRBJ1-1; TRBD1 is a possible D gene (6 bases). Trimming took 2 bases from V and 8 from J, leaving 15 bases between them. The germline V gene encodes CDR1 LGHNA and CDR2 YSLEER. The CDR3 has 14 amino acids. The CDR3 spells CASSQRPSGTEAFF. DNA of the CDR3: TGCGCCAGCAGCCAAAGACCTTCCGGGACAGAAGCTTTCTTT.

The chain has TRBV4-1 and TRBJ2-7, with 9 bases identical to TRBD1. The germline CDR1 and CDR2 sequences are MGHRA and YSYEKL. The trim removed 1 base at V and 4 bases at J, leaving 8 bases unmatched. The CDR3 contains 16 residues. The CDR3 DNA reads as TGCGCCAGCAGCCAAGGCCTCCGACAGGGGGGGTACGAGCAGTACTTC. As protein: CASSQGLRQGGYEQYF.

The V gene is TRBV11-2, the J gene TRBJ2-1; a weak D match, TRBD2 (5 bases). Deletions cut 5 bases from V and 9 bases from J, with 23 bases between. Germline loops: CDR1 SGHAT, CDR2 FQNNGV. This CDR3 is 16 amino acids long. The CDR3 sequence: CASSAIAGGIAGEQFF. The CDR3 DNA is TGTGCCAGCAGCGCCATAGCAGGTGGAATTGCGGGTGAGCAGTTCTTC.

This chain links TRBV4-1 with TRBJ1-5; possibly TRBD1 for D (5 bases). Trimming stripped 5 bases from V and 1 base from J, with 9 bases between. CDR1 is MGHRA, CDR2 YSYEKL, per germline. The CDR3 is 14 amino acids. CDR3 coding DNA: TGCGCCAGCAGCTACGACAGAAGCAATCAGCCCCAGCATTTT. This encodes CASSYDRSNQPQHF.

This clone has just one count. The rearrangement joins TRBV19 to TRBJ2-7; D not resolved. The CDR3 runs 13 residues. V lost 5 bases to trimming and J lost 2 bases, with 10 bases between them. Germline V gene sequence: CDR1 LNHDA, CDR2 SQIVND (reference sequence). The CDR3 DNA is TGTGCCAGTAGTTTTCACACCGCCTACGAGCAGTACTTC. Its translation is CASSFHTAYEQYF.

This chain connects TRBV7-9 to TRBJ2-2, with D possibly being TRBD1 (6 bases). The CDR3 loop spans 14 amino acids. Trimming removed 5 bases from V and 7 bases from J, with 14 bases in between. Germline CDR1 reads SEHNR; CDR2 reads FQNEAQ (reference sequence). This chain's CDR3 is CASSRVQGLGELFF. The DNA for the CDR3 is TGTGCCAGCAGCAGAGTACAGGGTCTCGGGGAGCTGTTTTTT.

The CDR3 DNA is TGCGCCAGCAGCCAAGGATACAATGAGCAGTTCTTC. The encoded protein is CASSQGYNEQFF. J is TRBJ2-1 and V is TRBV4-3; D is uncertain. V lost 1 base and J lost 4, with 2 bases in between. The CDR3 runs 12 residues. Germline CDR1 LGHNA, CDR2 YSLEER.

The rearrangement links TRBV6-5 to TRBJ2-1, with 7 positions matching TRBD2. V shed 2 bases, J shed 5 bases, and the junction held 9 bases outside the gene matches. The CDR3 runs 16 residues. Germline CDR1 and CDR2: MNHEY and SVGAGI. The CDR3 sequence: CASSYELRGTNNEQFF. CDR3 sequence (DNA): TGTGCCAGCAGTTACGAGTTGCGGGGGACTAACAATGAGCAGTTCTTC.

V gene TRBV6-6 combines with J gene TRBJ2-1; no definite D call. Germline V gene data show CDR1 as MNHNY and CDR2 as SVGAGI (reference sequence). The CDR3 is 14 residues long. V gave up 0 bases and J gave up 8 bases, with 11 bases separating them. The CDR3 DNA is TGTGCCAGCAGTTACTCGCTAGGTCTAGATGAGCAGTTCTTC. Translation gives CASSYSLGLDEQFF.